This T cell receptor beta chain was sequenced for a study of blood T cells in healthy people across ages. Germline lookup yields CDR1 SGHRS and CDR2 YFSETQ. Trimming removed 0 bases at V and 6 bases at J, with 16 bases between. This CDR3 spans 16 amino acids. This clonotype turned up a few times. The extraction recovered at least 5 micrograms of total RNA per sample. With a J-beta primer mix and a sample-barcoded 5' primer, a second PCR ran about 7 to 11 cycles. MiXCR, run by TCRdb on the 5' RACE reads, gives a single entry per CDR3 protein. The table shows 1.5 million to 2 million distinct CDR3 sequences, with 30% to 40% occurring only once.

The material sequenced was blood. The TCR originated in a young woman in good health. This chain connects TRBV5-1 to TRBJ2-1, with unresolved D. The chain's CDR3 is CASSLAGGERANEQFF. CDR3 sequence (DNA): TGCGCCAGCAGCTTGGCCGGCGGCGAGCGAGCCAATGAGCAGTTCTTC.